This T cell receptor beta chain comes out of a study of human T cells and chemical hapten exposure. Across the whole study: For the roughly 25-week duration of the study, patients were given weekly doses of diphenylcyclopropenone on the scalp. Upper-back patches of 0.01% DPC were read at 6 days.

Time point denoted: pre-sensitization, week 0. Specified treatment: therapeutic diphenylcyclopropenone sensitization with weekly scalp DPC. Germline CDR1 SGHTA, CDR2 FQGNSA. The V end lost 5 bases, the J end lost 7 bases, and 17 bases lay between the germline ends. The CDR3 has 15 residues. Of note for this clonotype: Its antigen remains unidentified.

Original processing notes: Sample TCR totals centred on a median of approximately 96,000, ranging about 20,000 to 700,000. From the RACE reads, TCRdb called clonotypes with MiXCR, one entry per CDR3 protein. These V and J calls are TCRdb output, not the study's own analysis. The sample contains 95,000 to 150,000 distinct CDR3 sequences, approximately 13% of which appear only once. Regarding the study as a whole: TCRs at a frequency above 1 in 1000 stayed unchanged with DPC sensitization.

The receptor comes from a woman younger than 35 with alopecia areata. Some clones in this sample may be carry-over from other donors' samples. The starting material was whole blood, obtained in connection with sensitization to the hapten diphenylcyclopropenone (DPC). The chain carries TRBV7-2 and TRBJ2-2; D unclear. CDR3 region: CASSQYSHRDGELFF. CDR3 in DNA: TGTGCCAGCAGCCAATACTCCCACAGAGACGGGGAGCTGTTTTTT. Supplemented by reference TRBV7-2 and TRBJ2-2, the full variable domain reads GAGVSQSPSNKVTEKGKDVELRCDPISGHTALYWYRQSLGQGLEFLIYFQGNSAPDKSGLPSDRFSAERTGGSVSTLTIQRTQQEDSAVYLCASSQYSHRDGELFFGEGSRLTVL.